What follows are 5 T cell receptor beta chains derived from one specimen sequenced in a study of cytomegalovirus exposure and HLA in healthy donors. The PCR had 60 Vbeta and 13 Jbeta primers. Data came from immunoSEQ multiplex PCR; TCRdb stores just in-frame clones and leaves some out. The top ten clones hold about 2.2% of a sample with 140,000 to 150,000 clones, around 70% of them seen once. Input material: PBMCs. These receptors came from a woman aged 55 to 70 in good health and CMV-seropositive.

The chain uses TRBV6-6 and TRBJ1-3; weak D call: TRBD1 (5 bases). V shed 5 bases and J shed 5 bases, with 10 bases lying between them. This CDR3 has 13 residues. Germline lookup yields CDR1 MNHNY and CDR2 SVGAGI (reference sequence). CDR3: CASSQTVRNTIYF. CDR3 coding DNA: TGTGCCAGCAGTCAGACAGTTAGAAACACCATATATTTT.

In this sample, this clone turned up a few times. The chain combines TRBV7-9 with TRBJ1-2, with D unresolved. V shed 2 bases and J shed 7 bases, with 11 bases lying between them. The germline V gene encodes CDR1 SEHNR and CDR2 FQNEAQ (reference sequence). This CDR3 comprises 13 residues. CDR3 protein: CASSLNSEFGYTF. CDR3 nucleotide sequence: TGTGCCAGCAGCTTAAATTCGGAGTTTGGCTACACCTTC.

The chain has TRBV5-4 and TRBJ1-2, with 11 nucleotides matching TRBD1. The CDR3 runs to 17 residues. Germline trimming cut 4 bases from V and 0 bases from J; bases unmatched to any gene: 8. Germline CDR1 and CDR2: SGHNT and YYREEE (reference sequence). The CDR3, as DNA: TGTGCCAGCAGCCCCCCGGGACAGGGGGGAGCTAACTATGGCTACACCTTC. Its translation: CASSPPGQGGANYGYTF.

V is TRBV30 and J is TRBJ2-7, with D maybe TRBD1 (6 bases). Germline V gene lookup returns CDR1 GTSNPN and CDR2 SVGIG (reference sequence). Between the trimmed V and J ends, which lost 5 bases and 4 bases, there was a span of 12 bases. The CDR3 runs 12 residues. The CDR3 DNA reads TGTGCCTGGGCTACCCAGGGGTACGAGCAGTACTTC. Its protein product is CAWATQGYEQYF.

The chain recombines TRBV19 with TRBJ2-7; 13 nucleotides align to TRBD2. The CDR3 consists of 16 residues. Germline CDR1 and CDR2: LNHDA and SQIVND (reference sequence). The V and J ends lost 1 base and 9 bases, in that order; junction bases with no gene match: 9. CDR3 residues: CASSIGRGLAGDVQYF. Written as DNA, the CDR3 is TGTGCCAGTAGTATAGGTCGAGGACTAGCGGGAGATGTGCAGTACTTC.